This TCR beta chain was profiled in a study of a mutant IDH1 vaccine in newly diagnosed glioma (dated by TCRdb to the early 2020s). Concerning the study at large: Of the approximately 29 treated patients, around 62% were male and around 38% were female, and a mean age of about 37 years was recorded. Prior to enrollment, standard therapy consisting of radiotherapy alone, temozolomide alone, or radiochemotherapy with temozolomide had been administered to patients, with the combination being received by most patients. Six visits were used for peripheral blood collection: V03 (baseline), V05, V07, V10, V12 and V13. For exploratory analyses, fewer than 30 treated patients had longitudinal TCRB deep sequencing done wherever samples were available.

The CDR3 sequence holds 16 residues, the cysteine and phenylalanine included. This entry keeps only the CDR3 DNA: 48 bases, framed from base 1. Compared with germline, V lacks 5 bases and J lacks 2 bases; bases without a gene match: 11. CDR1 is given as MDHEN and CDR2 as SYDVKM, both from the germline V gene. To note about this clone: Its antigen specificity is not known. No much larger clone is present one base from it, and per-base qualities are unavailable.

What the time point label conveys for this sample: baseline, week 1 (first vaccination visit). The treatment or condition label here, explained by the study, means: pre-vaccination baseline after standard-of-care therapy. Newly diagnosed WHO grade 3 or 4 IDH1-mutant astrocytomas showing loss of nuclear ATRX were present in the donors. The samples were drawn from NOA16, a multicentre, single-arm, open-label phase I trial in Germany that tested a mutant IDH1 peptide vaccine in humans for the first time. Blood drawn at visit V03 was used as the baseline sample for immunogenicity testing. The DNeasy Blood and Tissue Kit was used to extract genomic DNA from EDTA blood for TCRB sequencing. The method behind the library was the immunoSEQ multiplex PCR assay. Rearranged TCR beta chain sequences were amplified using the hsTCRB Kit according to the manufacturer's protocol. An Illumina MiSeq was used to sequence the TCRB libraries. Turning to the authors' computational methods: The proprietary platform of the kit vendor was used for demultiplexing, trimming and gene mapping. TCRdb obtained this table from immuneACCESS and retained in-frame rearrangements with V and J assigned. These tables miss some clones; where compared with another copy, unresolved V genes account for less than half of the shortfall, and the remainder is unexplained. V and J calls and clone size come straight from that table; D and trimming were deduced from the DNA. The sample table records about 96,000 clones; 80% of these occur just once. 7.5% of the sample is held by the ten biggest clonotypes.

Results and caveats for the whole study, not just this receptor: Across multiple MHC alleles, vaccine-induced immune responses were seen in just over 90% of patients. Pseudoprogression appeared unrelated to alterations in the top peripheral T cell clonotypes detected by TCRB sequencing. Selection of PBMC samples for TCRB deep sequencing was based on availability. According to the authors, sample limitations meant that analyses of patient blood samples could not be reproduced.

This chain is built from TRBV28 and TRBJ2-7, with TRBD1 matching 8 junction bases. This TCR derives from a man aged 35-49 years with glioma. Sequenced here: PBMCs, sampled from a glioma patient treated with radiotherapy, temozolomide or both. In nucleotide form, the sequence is TGTGCCAGCAGTCCGCCCGACAGGGGAAAAGCCTACGAGCAGTACTTC. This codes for CASSPPDRGKAYEQYF.